This TCR beta chain was recovered during a study of blood T cell repertoires in COVID-19. Study overall: COVID-19 samples from acute and convalescent phases originated in the United States, Italy and Spain. T cells, B-cell-depleted T cells, or PBMCs supplied cDNA or gDNA.

Seattle enrolled patients during active infection and tracked them longitudinally. The length of the CDR3 is 16 residues. Germline V lookup: CDR1 KGHDR, CDR2 SFDVKD. The V segment lost 5 bases and the J segment 4 bases; nucleotides outside the gene matches: 6. Original processing methods: For nucleated cells, counts were estimated from reference gene primer amplification. Only in-frame clones appear in the TCRdb table, and some are missing; sequencing was by immunoSEQ multiplex PCR. The DNA gave D and trimming, while V, J and clone size come from that table. This table has 450,000 or so clones, roughly 90% appearing once.

The chain links TRBV24-1 to TRBJ2-2, with 10 bases lining up with TRBD2. This clonotype was obtained from a man between 18 and 35 years old with COVID-19, enrolled during active disease. The sample consisted of peripheral blood. The CDR3 here is CATSGNSGGTTGELFF. CDR3 sequence (DNA): TGTGCCACCAGTGGTAATAGCGGGGGGACCACCGGGGAGCTGTTTTTT.